This T cell receptor (beta chain) is from a study of cytomegalovirus exposure and HLA in healthy donors. V gave up 2 bases and J gave up 2 bases, with 9 bases separating them. Germline-derived CDR1 and CDR2 are ENHRY and SYGVKD. The CDR3 is made up of 14 amino acids. This clone came up once. The antigen is undetermined. Sequenced by immunoSEQ multiplex PCR; TCRdb stores in-frame clones only, minus some. The sample consists of about 180,000 clones, approximately 81% of them appearing once. Findings and caveats of the study: Some TCR beta chains (about 170 of them) were listed as cytomegalovirus-associated. Published work reported that the classifier diagnosed cytomegalovirus status with high specificity and sensitivity. While the bulk of TCR sequences proved rare, some public TCRs turned up in many donors.

This TCR was sampled from a man younger than 35 in good health and CMV-seropositive. The source material was PBMCs. The chain recombines TRBV10-3 with TRBJ1-2; D is unresolved. CDR3 region: CAISEPLENYGYTF. CDR3 in DNA: TGTGCCATCAGTGAGCCACTTGAGAACTATGGCTACACCTTC.